Below, 21 T cell receptor beta chains from the same sample are listed, as sequenced in a study of cytomegalovirus exposure and HLA in healthy donors. Primers for the PCR totalled 60 Vbeta and 13 Jbeta. This table comes from immunoSEQ multiplex PCR, and its TCRdb copy is limited to in-frame clones, with some not included. The sample has approximately 140,000 clones, around 90% seen once. The sample consisted of PBMCs. All receptors derive from a woman aged 40 to 49 in good health and CMV-seronegative.

The rearrangement links TRBV11-3 to TRBJ1-3; no firm D call. From germline, CDR1 is SGHNT and CDR2 YENEEA. V was pared by 5 bases and J by 0 bases, with 14 bases between. The CDR3 is 16 amino acids. The DNA of the CDR3 is TGTGCCAGCAGCCATCCAGACACGAGCTCTGGAAACACCATATATTTT. Translation: CASSHPDTSSGNTIYF.

The rearrangement uses TRBV5-6 and TRBJ2-5, with a possible D match to TRBD2 (5 bases). This CDR3 has 15 residues. The germline V gene encodes CDR1 SGHDT and CDR2 YYEEEE. V was pared by 5 bases and J by 2 bases, with 16 bases between. CDR3 coding DNA: TGTGCCAGCAGGTCACGAGCGGTGTTACAAGAGACCCAGTACTTC. Protein sequence: CASRSRAVLQETQYF.

This chain uses TRBV11-2 with TRBJ2-3, with 10 positions matching TRBD2. The CDR3 loop spans 15 amino acids. The ends lost 3 bases at V and 3 bases at J; junction bases unmatched: 3. The germline V gene has CDR1 SGHAT and CDR2 FQNNGV. The CDR3 reads CASSLGLAKTDTQYF. The CDR3 DNA sequence: TGTGCCAGCAGCTTGGGACTAGCGAAGACAGATACGCAGTATTTT.

This chain uses TRBV6-5 with TRBJ2-7; unclear D gene. The CDR3 runs 13 residues. Germline CDR1 is MNHEY and CDR2 is SVGAGI. Trimming stripped 2 bases from V and 3 bases from J, with 8 bases between. The CDR3 protein is CASSYTRSYEQYF. CDR3 coding DNA: TGTGCCAGCAGTTACACCAGAAGCTACGAGCAGTACTTC.

The V gene is TRBV7-3, the J gene TRBJ2-2, with D perhaps matching TRBD2 (6 bases). CDR1 and CDR2 from the germline V gene are SGHTA and FQGTGA. V shed 6 bases and J shed 4 bases, with 12 bases lying between them. The CDR3 covers 14 residues. The CDR3, as DNA: TGTGCCAGCAGTTTACCGGGACTCACCGGGGAGCTGTTTTTT. Protein: CASSLPGLTGELFF.

This rearrangement joins TRBV21-1 to TRBJ2-7; the table gives TRBD1 as D, unverified against the DNA. TRBV21-1 is reported as a pseudogene. The CDR3 length is 15 residues. CDR3 amino acids: CASSKGRGTTYEQYF. DNA for the CDR3: TGTGCCAGCAGCAAAGGAAGGGGAACAACCTACGAGCAGTACTTC.

About this clone: Relative to the germline gene, one junction end is altered; a read error may explain this. The chain employs TRBV28 and TRBJ1-3; D gene ambiguous. This CDR3 is built from 13 residues. The germline CDR1 and CDR2 sequences are MDHEN and SYDVKM. The CDR3 nucleotides are TGTGCCAGCGGTTTAATGGCGGGGAACACCATATATTTT. This gives the protein CASGLMAGNTIYF.

This chain uses TRBV11-3 with TRBJ1-3; 7 positions match TRBD1. After removal of 3 bases from V and 6 bases from J, the junction contained 2 bases not matched to a gene. Germline CDR1 and CDR2: SGHNT and YENEEA. This CDR3 has 13 amino acids. CDR3 sequence: CASSFQGVNTIYF. CDR3 in DNA: TGTGCCAGCAGCTTCCAGGGGGTAAACACCATATATTTT.

V gene TRBV13 combines with J gene TRBJ2-1; 10 nucleotides match TRBD1. The CDR3 is 17 amino acids. V shed 7 bases, J shed 4 bases, and the junction held 13 bases outside the gene matches. Per germline, CDR1 PRHDT and CDR2 FYEKMQ (reference sequence). In DNA form, the CDR3 reads TGTGCCAGCATCTCCTTTCCCGGGACAGGGGAGTACAATGAGCAGTTCTTC. Encoded protein: CASISFPGTGEYNEQFF.

This chain uses TRBV10-3 with TRBJ2-3; 8 nucleotides match TRBD2. This CDR3 comprises 14 residues. The ends lost 8 bases at V and 4 bases at J; junction bases unmatched: 8. Germline V gene lookup returns CDR1 ENHRY and CDR2 SYGVKD. Here the CDR3 DNA reads TGTGCCATCGGCGAGCGGGAGCAATCAGATACGCAGTATTTT. Translating it yields CAIGEREQSDTQYF.

This chain joins TRBV9 and TRBJ2-1, with TRBD2 identical over 7 bases. Unmatched junction bases numbered 12, after V lost 2 bases and J lost 10 bases. CDR3 length equals 15 residues. CDR1 is SGDLS and CDR2 is YYNGEE in the germline V gene. The CDR3 DNA is TGTGCCAGCAGCGTCGGACTAGTAAGGGGAAACGAGCAGTTCTTC. This codes for CASSVGLVRGNEQFF.

The chain employs TRBV7-2 and TRBJ2-7, with 12 bases lining up with TRBD1. J lost 4 bases, V lost 5 bases, and 6 bases had no gene match. CDR1 and CDR2 (germline): SGHTA, FQGNSA. This CDR3 has 15 residues. CDR3 sequence: CASSMGQGAGYEQYF. In nucleotides, the CDR3 is TGTGCCAGCAGCATGGGACAGGGGGCGGGATACGAGCAGTACTTC.

This rearrangement joins TRBV4-1 to TRBJ1-1, with 7 bases matching TRBD1. The CDR3 spans 15 residues. Per germline, CDR1 MGHRA and CDR2 YSYEKL. After removal of 4 bases from V and 1 base from J, the junction contained 6 bases not matched to a gene. The CDR3 sequence is CASSLTGAGNTEAFF. CDR3 DNA sequence: TGCGCCAGCAGCCTTACAGGGGCCGGGAACACTGAAGCTTTCTTT.

This clone has just a few counts. The V call is TRBV11-3, the J call TRBJ2-7; unclear D gene. Germline V lookup: CDR1 SGHNT, CDR2 YENEEA. CDR3 size: 14 residues. Deletions cut 0 bases from V and 3 bases from J, with 9 bases between. The CDR3 reads CASSLDPTVYEQYF. Written as DNA, the CDR3 is TGTGCCAGCAGCTTAGATCCAACGGTCTACGAGCAGTACTTC.

This rearrangement joins TRBV11-2 to TRBJ2-7, with TRBD2 as a possible D gene (6 bases). The CDR3 spans 16 residues. Germline CDR1 and CDR2: SGHAT and FQNNGV. Trimming left V 5 bases short and J 3 bases short, with 20 bases between. In DNA, the CDR3 is TGTGCCAGCAGCCCTATCTCTCGACGGGGGATCTACGAGCAGTACTTC. Its translation: CASSPISRRGIYEQYF.

V gene TRBV11-2 combines with J gene TRBJ2-5; 8 bases align to TRBD2. The germline V gene has CDR1 SGHAT and CDR2 FQNNGV. The CDR3 sequence is 13 residues long. The V segment lost 3 bases and the J segment 3 bases; nucleotides outside the gene matches: 0. CDR3 nucleotide sequence: TGTGCCAGCAGCTTGGGACTAGAAGAGACCCAGTACTTC. This sequence encodes CASSLGLEETQYF.

The chain joins TRBV7-9 to TRBJ1-1; D is uncertain. Germline-derived CDR1 and CDR2 are SEHNR and FQNEAQ (reference sequence). This CDR3 has 12 residues. CDR3 residues: CSVREMNTEAFF. CDR3 coding DNA: TGTTCCGTGAGGGAAATGAACACTGAAGCTTTCTTT. The full variable domain, in which reference TRBV7-9 and TRBJ1-1 provide the parts outside the CDR3, is DTGVSQNPRHKITKRGQNVTFRCDPISEHNRLYWYRQTLGQGPEFLTYFQNEAQLEKSRLLSDRFSAERPKGSFSTLEIQRTEQGDSAMYLCSVREMNTEAFFGQGTRLTVV.

The chain employs TRBV4-2 and TRBJ2-1; D gene uncertain. Trimming removed 0 bases at V and 10 bases at J, with 10 bases between. CDR3 size: 13 residues. Germline lookup yields CDR1 LGHNA and CDR2 YNFKEQ. This CDR3 reads CASSQERGDEQFF. CDR3 DNA sequence: TGTGCCAGCAGCCAAGAACGTGGAGACGAGCAGTTCTTC.

This rearrangement joins TRBV6-6 to TRBJ1-6; no clear D gene. V lost 2 bases and J 14 bases, leaving 19 bases between the germline ends. This CDR3 spans 15 amino acids. Germline V CDR1 and CDR2: MNHNY, SVGAGI (reference sequence). DNA of the CDR3: TGTGCCAGCAGTTACAACGACATCTGGACGGGGTCCCTCCACTTT. This gives the protein CASSYNDIWTGSLHF.

V usage is TRBV7-7 and J usage is TRBJ2-5, with a weak D call TRBD1 (5 bases). The CDR3 is 15 amino acids. V lost 1 base to trimming and J lost 0 bases, with 9 bases between them. Germline V gene data show CDR1 as SSHAT and CDR2 as FNYEAQ (reference sequence). The CDR3 is CASSLGAGYQETQYF. The CDR3 bases are TGTGCCAGCAGCTTAGGCGCAGGGTACCAAGAGACCCAGTACTTC. The full variable domain, with the rest looked up from reference TRBV7-7 and TRBJ2-5, is GAGVSQSPRYKVTKRGQDVTLRCDPISSHATLYWYQQALGQGPEFLTYFNYEAQPDKSGLPSDRFSAERPEGSISTLTIQRTEQRDSAMYRCASSLGAGYQETQYFGPGTRLLVL.

J is TRBJ2-3 and V is TRBV7-2, with 13 bases lining up with TRBD2. V lost 0 bases, J lost 3 bases, and 3 bases stayed unmatched. Germline CDR1 and CDR2: SGHTA and FQGNSA. The CDR3 has 17 amino acids. The CDR3 region is CASSLARLAGGTDTQYF. Here the CDR3 DNA reads TGTGCCAGCAGCTTAGCCAGACTAGCGGGAGGTACAGATACGCAGTATTTT. The variable domain in full, with the rest retrieved from reference TRBV7-2 and TRBJ2-3, is GAGVSQSPSNKVTEKGKDVELRCDPISGHTALYWYRQSLGQGLEFLIYFQGNSAPDKSGLPSDRFSAERTGGSVSTLTIQRTQQEDSAVYLCASSLARLAGGTDTQYFGPGTRLTVL.